What follows describes a single TCR beta chain. The data belong to a study of cytomegalovirus exposure and HLA in healthy donors. In the PCR, 60 Vbeta and 13 Jbeta primers were used. TCRdb's copy holds only in-frame clones and misses some; the assay was immunoSEQ multiplex PCR. This sample yields about 180,000 clones, of which approximately 73% are seen a single time; less than 2.5% belongs to the top ten. From germline, CDR1 is PRHDT and CDR2 FYEKMQ (reference sequence). With 5 bases removed from V and 4 bases from J, the gap between germline ends came to 15 bases. The CDR3 has 14 residues. The rearrangement uses TRBV13 and TRBJ2-7; the D gene is possibly TRBD2 (6 bases). Sequenced: PBMCs. This clonotype originated in a woman aged 25 to 39 in good health and CMV-seropositive. The CDR3 sequence is CASSPRPGGYEQYF. In DNA, the CDR3 is TGTGCCAGCAGCCCCAGGCCCGGGGGATACGAGCAGTACTTC.